This T cell receptor (beta chain) emerged from a study of regulatory T cells in long-lasting Graves disease. As to time point: newly diagnosed GD, antithyroid drugs for less than 3 months. TCR sequences were obtained from RNA taken from PBMCs. This clonotype came up many times. The antigen is unknown. Notes on the study in general: Gene preferences differed: TRBV28, TRBJ1-2, TRBJ2-5 in persistent cases.

Building the TCR beta libraries relied on iRepertoire HTBI primers, and CDR3 regions underwent Arm-PCR. TCRdb called the multiplex PCR reads again in MiXCR, with one record for every CDR3 protein. The sample lists fewer than 650,000 distinct CDR3 sequences, about 15% occurring once. Germline-derived CDR1 and CDR2 are KGHDR and SFDVKD. The CDR3 runs to 23 residues. J gave up 4 bases and V 3 bases, and 27 bases lay outside the gene matches. The data also belong to a second study, concerning T cells in Graves' hyperthyroidism and ophthalmopathy. That investigation notes: Stable hyperthyroidism: no ophthalmopathy progression over 18 months of follow-up. Also found in blood were most expanded thyroid clonotypes above 0.001. Progression to ophthalmopathy was predicted a median of roughly 6.5 months early.

This sequence originates from a woman in her thirties with Graves disease. The specimen was peripheral blood mononuclear cells (PBMCs), collected at new diagnosis, from a patient treated with antithyroid drugs. The gene calls are TRBV24-1 and TRBJ2-3, with 10 bases identical to TRBD2. CDR3 region: CATSDPKDRAYESGRAQADTQYF. The CDR3 DNA is TGTGCCACCAGTGATCCGAAGGACAGGGCCTACGAGAGCGGGAGGGCCCAGGCAGATACGCAGTATTTT.